This entry lists 28 T cell receptor beta chains sequenced from one sample in a study of control samples from healthy donors and cancer patients. Produced via immunoSEQ multiplex PCR; TCRdb's table is partial and in-frame only. This table holds about 160,000 clones, around 90% found once. The sample consisted of blood. These receptors came from a man aged 30 to 45 in good health.

This chain connects TRBV9 to TRBJ1-4; D gene ambiguous. The CDR3 is 20 residues long. V lost 6 bases and J lost 5, with 32 bases in between. Per the germline V gene, CDR1 is SGDLS and CDR2 is YYNGEE. The CDR3 sequence is CASIHMGLGLTRAGNEKLFF. CDR3 nucleotide sequence: TGTGCCAGCATACATATGGGGTTAGGCCTCACTCGGGCGGGGAATGAAAAACTGTTTTTT.

The chain carries TRBV27 and TRBJ1-4; D might be TRBD1 (5 bases). V dropped 6 bases and J dropped 6 bases, with 17 bases sitting between them. The CDR3 extends over 15 amino acids. Germline CDR1 MNHEY, CDR2 SMNVEV (reference sequence). The CDR3 protein is CASSRAYGGDEKLFF. The DNA for the CDR3 is TGTGCCAGCAGCAGGGCGTATGGAGGGGATGAAAAACTGTTTTTT.

This rearrangement joins TRBV6-5 to TRBJ2-7, with D tentatively TRBD2 (6 bases). Germline values: CDR1 MNHEY, CDR2 SVGAGI. V dropped 3 bases and J dropped 1 base, with 13 bases sitting between them. CDR3 length equals 15 residues. CDR3 DNA sequence: TGTGCCAGCAGTTATAGCGGCGGGTTGTCCTACGAGCAGTACTTC. Residues: CASSYSGGLSYEQYF.

The CDR3 DNA follows: TGTGCCAGCAGGCAGCAGGTCCACTATGGCTACACCTTC. This codes for CASRQQVHYGYTF. The rearrangement uses TRBV21-1 and TRBJ1-2; TRBD1, the table's D call, lacks a check against the DNA. TRBV21-1 is assigned pseudogene status. The CDR3 totals 13 residues.

The V call is TRBV28, the J call TRBJ1-5; no definite D call. The CDR3 loop spans 13 amino acids. Germline V CDR1 and CDR2: MDHEN, SYDVKM. V gave up 5 bases and J gave up 8 bases, with 13 bases separating them. CDR3 nucleotides: TGTGCCAGCAGTCCAGCTTCGATAGAGCCCCAGCATTTT. Amino acid sequence: CASSPASIEPQHF.

The rearrangement uses TRBV5-6 and TRBJ2-7; no reliable D call. CDR3 length: 12 residues. Germline values: CDR1 SGHDT, CDR2 YYEEEE. Trimming shortened V by 1 base and J by 4 bases, and 6 bases separated the two germline ends. For the CDR3, the DNA is TGTGCCAGCAGCTTGTCGCAGTACGAGCAGTACTTC. As protein: CASSLSQYEQYF. Full variable domain (outside the CDR3, taken from reference TRBV5-6 and TRBJ2-7): DAGVTQSPTHLIKTRGQQVTLRCSPKSGHDTVSWYQQALGQGPQFIFQYYEEEERQRGNFPDRFSGHQFPNYSSELNVNALLLGDSALYLCASSLSQYEQYFGPGTRLTVT.

This clone was picked up a small number of times. J is TRBJ1-2 and V is TRBV10-3; D is uncertain. The CDR3 is 14 residues long. V dropped 11 bases and J dropped 4 bases, with 20 bases sitting between them. CDR1 is ENHRY, CDR2 SYGVKD, per germline. The CDR3 region is CAPDLGSLPYGYTF. The CDR3 DNA sequence: TGTGCCCCCGACCTAGGGTCTTTACCCTATGGCTACACCTTC.

The chain carries TRBV7-3 and TRBJ2-3; 12 bases fit TRBD2. Looked up from germline, CDR1 is SGHTA and CDR2 is FQGTGA. CDR3 length equals 18 residues. The trim removed 2 bases at V and 0 bases at J, leaving 6 bases unmatched. The CDR3 region is CASSLLASGRASTDTQYF. DNA of the CDR3: TGTGCCAGCAGCTTACTGGCTAGCGGGAGGGCTAGCACAGATACGCAGTATTTT.

V usage is TRBV2 and J usage is TRBJ1-2; no clear D gene. This CDR3 has 15 amino acids. Trimming removed 1 base at V and 1 base at J, with 10 bases between. From germline, CDR1 is SNHLY and CDR2 FYNNEI. CDR3 region: CASSEGGGNNYGYTF. The CDR3 DNA reads as TGTGCCAGCAGTGAAGGGGGAGGAAATAACTATGGCTACACCTTC.

The chain employs TRBV7-2 and TRBJ1-1; D gene unclear. V was pared by 5 bases and J by 1 base, with 5 bases between. Germline V CDR1 and CDR2: SGHTA, FQGNSA. CDR3 length: 12 amino acids. The CDR3 reads CASSVQNTEAFF. The CDR3 bases are TGTGCCAGCAGCGTACAGAACACTGAAGCTTTCTTT.

This chain connects TRBV2 to TRBJ1-1, with D hard to call. Germline V gives CDR1 SNHLY, CDR2 FYNNEI. The CDR3 contains 13 residues. The V end lost 4 bases, the J end lost 3 bases, and 9 bases lay between the germline ends. The DNA for the CDR3 is TGTGCCAGCAGTGCATTGGAGGACACTGAAGCTTTCTTT. Its translation is CASSALEDTEAFF. Full variable domain (rest looked up from reference TRBV2 and TRBJ1-1): EPEVTQTPSHQVTQMGQEVILRCVPISNHLYFYWYRQILGQKVEFLVSFYNNEISEKSEIFDDQFSVERPDGSNFTLKIRSTKLEDSAMYFCASSALEDTEAFFGQGTRLTVV.

The chain recombines TRBV6-1 with TRBJ2-1; TRBD1 might be the D (5 bases). Germline V gene sequence: CDR1 MNHNS, CDR2 SASEGT. The CDR3 totals 16 residues. V lost 0 bases and J lost 4, with 13 bases in between. The CDR3 region is CASSEARRVWYNEQFF. In nucleotides, the CDR3 is TGTGCCAGCAGTGAAGCGCGCAGGGTATGGTACAATGAGCAGTTCTTC.

This clone turned up a few times. V usage is TRBV4-2 and J usage is TRBJ2-7; D may be TRBD2 (5 bases). The CDR3 is 17 amino acids. Trimming left V 1 base short and J 0 bases short, with 16 bases between. Germline lookup yields CDR1 LGHNA and CDR2 YNFKEQ. CDR3 DNA: TGTGCCAGCAGCCAAGGGACCGGGGTGGCGAGCTCCTACGAGCAGTACTTC. This encodes CASSQGTGVASSYEQYF.

The chain joins TRBV29-1 to TRBJ1-1; D is uncertain. The V and J ends lost 6 bases and 2 bases respectively, with 10 bases between them. Germline-derived CDR1 and CDR2 are SQVTM and ANQGSEA. This CDR3 contains 12 residues. In DNA, the CDR3 is TGCAGCGTGCTAAACAGAAACACTGAAGCTTTCTTT. It is translated as CSVLNRNTEAFF.

The chain couples TRBV4-1 to TRBJ1-6; possibly TRBD1 for D (5 bases). The V gene's germline CDR1 is MGHRA and CDR2 YSYEKL. This CDR3 has 14 residues. With 5 bases removed from V and 1 base from J, the gap between germline ends came to 6 bases. The chain's CDR3 is CASSRGSYNSPLHF. The CDR3 bases are TGCGCCAGCAGCAGGGGATCCTATAATTCACCCCTCCACTTT.

This chain uses TRBV9 with TRBJ2-7, with TRBD2 matching over 9 bases. Germline-derived CDR1 and CDR2 are SGDLS and YYNGEE. V lost 4 bases and J lost 5; bases outside the gene matches: 13. The CDR3 is made up of 16 amino acids. In DNA form, the CDR3 reads TGTGCCAGCAGCCCCACCGGCGGGAGGGGTACCGACGAGCAGTACTTC. This codes for CASSPTGGRGTDEQYF.

The chain couples TRBV5-4 to TRBJ2-1; 9 positions agree with TRBD1. The germline V gene has CDR1 SGHNT and CDR2 YYREEE (reference sequence). The CDR3 extends over 16 amino acids. The V segment lost 0 bases and the J segment 8 bases; nucleotides outside the gene matches: 9. For the CDR3, the DNA is TGTGCCAGCAGCTTGGAGGGGACAGGGAAGAGGTATGAGCAGTTCTTC. The encoded protein is CASSLEGTGKRYEQFF.

The chain links TRBV24-1 to TRBJ2-1; 14 bases are a match to TRBD2. Unmatched junction bases numbered 4, after V lost 2 bases and J lost 11 bases. Germline V lookup: CDR1 KGHDR, CDR2 SFDVKD. The CDR3 runs to 15 residues. The CDR3 DNA reads as TGTGCCACCAGTGATTCGACTAGCGGGAGGGAGAAGCAGTTCTTC. This encodes CATSDSTSGREKQFF.

This CDR3 is CASSPAGGPKDTQYF. The DNA for the CDR3 is TGTGCCAGCAGCCCAGCGGGAGGGCCGAAAGATACGCAGTATTTT. The chain has TRBV16 and TRBJ2-3, with 10 positions matching TRBD2. The CDR3 is made up of 15 amino acids. V lost 4 bases, J lost 5 bases, and 6 bases stayed unmatched. Germline CDR1 and CDR2: KGHSY and FQNENV.

This chain uses TRBV11-1 with TRBJ2-7, with D unclear. Looked up from germline, CDR1 is SGHAT and CDR2 is FQDESV (reference sequence). The CDR3 has 15 amino acids. V lost 3 bases and J 1 base, leaving 13 bases between the germline ends. CDR3 nucleotides: TGTGCCAGCAGCTTCAGGCAGGTTGGGTCCTACGAGCAGTACTTC. This encodes CASSFRQVGSYEQYF.

The chain uses TRBV18 and TRBJ1-6; 9 positions match TRBD1. The CDR3 loop spans 13 amino acids. Trimming at V came to 5 bases and at J to 10 bases, leaving 3 bases not matched to a gene. Germline V lookup: CDR1 KGHSH, CDR2 LQKENI. CDR3 in amino acids: CASSGDRDSPLHF. As DNA, the CDR3 is TGTGCCAGCTCAGGGGACAGGGACTCACCCCTCCACTTT.

This rearrangement joins TRBV28 to TRBJ1-3; tentatively, D is TRBD1 (5 bases). V dropped 10 bases and J dropped 3 bases, with 13 bases sitting between them. The CDR3 runs to 13 residues. Germline assignment: CDR1 MDHEN and CDR2 SYDVKM. CDR3 sequence: CAIVGGGGNTIYF. CDR3 coding DNA: TGTGCCATCGTTGGGGGGGGTGGAAACACCATATATTTT.

The genes are TRBV21-1 and TRBJ2-7; the table's D gene call, TRBD2, was not cross checked with the DNA. TRBV21-1 is a pseudogene locus. The CDR3 runs 14 residues. CDR3 protein: CASTASGKGYEQYF. The CDR3 nucleotides read TGTGCCAGCACCGCTAGCGGGAAGGGTTACGAGCAGTACTTC.

This chain uses TRBV19 with TRBJ1-1; no clear D. This CDR3 is 13 amino acids long. Germline values: CDR1 LNHDA, CDR2 SQIVND (reference sequence). The V gene lost 3 bases and the J gene lost 1 base, with 6 bases spanning the gap. The CDR3 DNA is TGTGCCAGTAGTATGGAGGGGAACACTGAAGCTTTCTTT. As protein: CASSMEGNTEAFF.

This clone was detected once. The chain joins TRBV7-3 to TRBJ1-6; D uncertain. There are 14 residues in the CDR3. The germline gives CDR1 SGHTA, CDR2 FQGTGA. The germline V and J ends were trimmed by 5 bases and 9 bases, with 14 bases remaining between them. CDR3 sequence (DNA): TGTGCCAGCAGCCCCGACGGGGTTGGTTCACCCCTCCACTTT. It specifies CASSPDGVGSPLHF.

The chain employs TRBV11-2 and TRBJ2-7; D gene uncertain. V dropped 5 bases and J dropped 3 bases, with 5 bases sitting between them. This CDR3 is built from 11 residues. Germline V gene data show CDR1 as SGHAT and CDR2 as FQNNGV. The CDR3 DNA reads TGTGCCAGCAGCCTCTACTACGAGCAGTACTTC. Translation gives CASSLYYEQYF.

The chain joins TRBV9 to TRBJ1-2; tentative D call: TRBD1 (5 bases). CDR1 and CDR2 (germline): SGDLS, YYNGEE. V shed 4 bases and J shed 8 bases, with 15 bases lying between them. The CDR3 contains 13 residues. The CDR3 is CASSLIEGNGYTF. Written as DNA, the CDR3 is TGTGCCAGCAGCCTTATCGAGGGGAACGGCTACACCTTC.

The J gene is TRBJ2-1, the V gene TRBV5-1; D gene uncertain. From germline, CDR1 is SGHRS and CDR2 YFSETQ. V lost 5 bases and J lost 5, with 5 bases in between. The CDR3 totals 11 residues. DNA for the CDR3: TGCGCCAGCAGTTCAAACAATGAGCAGTTCTTC. It yields the protein CASSSNNEQFF.